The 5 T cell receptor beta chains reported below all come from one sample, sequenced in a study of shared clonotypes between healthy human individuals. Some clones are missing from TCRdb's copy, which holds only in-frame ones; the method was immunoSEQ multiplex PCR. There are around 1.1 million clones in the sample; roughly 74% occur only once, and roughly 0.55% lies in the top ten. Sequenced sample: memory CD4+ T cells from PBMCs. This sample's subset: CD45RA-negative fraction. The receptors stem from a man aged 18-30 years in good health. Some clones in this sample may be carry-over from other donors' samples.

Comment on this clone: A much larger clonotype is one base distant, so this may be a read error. The CDR3 DNA reads TGTGCCAGCAGCAGGACAGGGGGCACTGAAGCTTTCTTT. It specifies CASSRTGGTEAFF. The chain has TRBV5-6 and TRBJ1-1; 10 bases agree with TRBD1. Germline CDR1 SGHDT, CDR2 YYEEEE. The length of the CDR3 is 13 residues. With 4 bases clipped from V and 4 bases from J, the junction kept 1 base outside the gene matches.

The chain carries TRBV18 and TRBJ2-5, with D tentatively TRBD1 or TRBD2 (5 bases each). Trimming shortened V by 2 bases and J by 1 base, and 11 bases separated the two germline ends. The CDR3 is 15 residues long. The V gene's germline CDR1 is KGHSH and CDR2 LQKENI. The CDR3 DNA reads TGTGCCAGCTCACCAGTCGGGACCACCCAAGAGACCCAGTACTTC. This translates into CASSPVGTTQETQYF.

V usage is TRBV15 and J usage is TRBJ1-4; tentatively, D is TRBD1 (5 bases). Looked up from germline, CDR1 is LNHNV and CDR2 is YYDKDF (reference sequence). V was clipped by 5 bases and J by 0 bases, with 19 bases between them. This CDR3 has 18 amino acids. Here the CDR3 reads CATSAERDPTATNEKLFF. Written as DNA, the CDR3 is TGTGCCACCAGCGCCGAACGGGACCCGACTGCAACTAATGAAAAACTGTTTTTT.

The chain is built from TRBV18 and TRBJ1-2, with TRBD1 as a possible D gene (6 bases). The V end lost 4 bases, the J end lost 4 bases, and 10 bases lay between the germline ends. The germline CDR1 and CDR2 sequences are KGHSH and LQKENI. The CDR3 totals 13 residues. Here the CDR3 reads CASSQDSFYGYTF. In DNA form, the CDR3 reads TGTGCCAGCTCACAGGACAGTTTCTATGGCTACACCTTC.

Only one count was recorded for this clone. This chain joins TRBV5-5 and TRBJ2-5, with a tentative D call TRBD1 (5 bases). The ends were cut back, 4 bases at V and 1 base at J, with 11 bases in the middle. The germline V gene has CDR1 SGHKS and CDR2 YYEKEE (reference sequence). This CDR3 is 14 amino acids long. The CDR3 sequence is CASSRDTGQETQYF. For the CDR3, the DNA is TGTGCCAGCAGCCGAGATACAGGCCAAGAGACCCAGTACTTC. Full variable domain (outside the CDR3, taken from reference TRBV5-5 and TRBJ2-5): DAGVTQSPTHLIKTRGQQVTLRCSPISGHKSVSWYQQVLGQGPQFIFQYYEKEERGRGNFPDRFSARQFPNYSSELNVNALLLGDSALYLCASSRDTGQETQYFGPGTRLLVL.